The TCR beta chain under discussion was sequenced for a study of cytomegalovirus exposure and HLA in healthy donors. Sequencing used immunoSEQ multiplex PCR; TCRdb keeps in-frame clones, though not all of them. This repertoire shows 110,000 or so clones, approximately 87% found once; its top ten account for roughly 2%. This CDR3 region has 15 residues. V gave up 7 bases and J gave up 2 bases; unmatched junction bases: 7. Per germline, CDR1 MNHEY and CDR2 SMNVEV (reference sequence). The gene calls are TRBV27 and TRBJ2-1; TRBD2 matches at 8 bases. This clonotype was sampled from a woman in her twenties or thirties in good health and CMV-seronegative. Sequenced sample: PBMCs. Written as DNA, the CDR3 is TGTGCCAGCACCCCCGGACTAGCCGCCTACAATGAGCAGTTCTTC. It codes for CASTPGLAAYNEQFF.